A single sample gave rise to the 30 T cell receptor beta chains below, sequenced in a study of CXCR3-negative and CXCR3-positive naive CD8 T cells (dated by TCRdb to between 2018 and 2021). TCRdb records NextSeq 550 as the sequencer. The Human TCR Profiling Kit (MiLaboratory) was used to make UMI-labeled 5' RACE TRB cDNA libraries. TCRdb reprocessed the reads, reporting each CDR3 protein sequence once and no DNA. This sample's table has entries for about 56,000 distinct CDR3 sequences. Less than 0.85% of the sample is in the top ten clones. What the authors observed across the whole study: Compared with CXCR3-negative naive cells, CXCR3-positive naive cells had TRB CDR3s with higher hydrophobicity (lower Kidera factor 4), lower energy, and higher strength and volume indices.

No cognate antigen is known for these TCRs. Sequencing was carried out using naive CXCR3+ CD8+ T cells from blood. The cell subset or site label on this specimen signifies: CD45RO-CCR7+CD27+CD95- naive CD8+ T cells expressing CXCR3 (TNR3+). These receptors all stem from a human donor in good health. Some clones in this sample may be carry-over from other donors' samples.

The rearrangement links TRBV20-1 to TRBJ2-7. From germline, CDR1 is DFQATT and CDR2 SNEGSKA (reference sequence). The CDR3 covers 14 residues. The CDR3 protein is CSARDDGLTYEQYF.

V gene TRBV6-5 combines with J gene TRBJ2-5; TCRdb gives TRBD1 as the D gene, but with no DNA this cannot be confirmed. CDR3 length: 16 amino acids. CDR1 is MNHEY and CDR2 is SVGAGI in the germline V gene. Here the CDR3 reads CASSRDRVSWQETQYF.

The chain recombines TRBV15 with TRBJ2-1. The CDR3 has 14 residues. The germline V gene has CDR1 LNHNV and CDR2 YYDKDF (reference sequence). The CDR3 reads CATSDGDQMDEQFF. Full variable domain (missing parts from reference TRBV15 and TRBJ2-1): DAMVIQNPRYQVTQFGKPVTLSCSQTLNHNVMYWYQQKSSQAPKLLFHYYDKDFNNEADTPDNFQSRRPNTSFCFLDIRSPGLGDTAMYLCATSDGDQMDEQFFGPGTRLTVL.

This sequence joins TRBV7-2 and TRBJ1-1; TCRdb designates TRBD1, a call that cannot be tested without DNA. The length of the CDR3 is 13 residues. From germline, CDR1 is SGHTA and CDR2 FQGNSA. The chain's CDR3 is CASLPGLNTEAFF.

The J gene is TRBJ2-7, the V gene TRBV9. This CDR3 spans 13 amino acids. Germline V gives CDR1 SGDLS, CDR2 YYNGEE. This CDR3 is CASSGGISYEQYF.

The chain joins TRBV7-9 to TRBJ2-7; TCRdb's D call of TRBD1 is untestable without DNA. Germline CDR1 SEHNR, CDR2 FQNEAQ (reference sequence). The CDR3 has 17 amino acids. The chain's CDR3 is CASSQFPGQVSSYEQYF.

The chain carries TRBV12-3 or TRBV12-4 and TRBJ2-1; the TCRdb D gene call, TRBD1, has no DNA to confirm it. This CDR3 is 14 amino acids long. This CDR3 is CASSGGDGYNEQFF.

The genes are TRBV5-1 and TRBJ2-5; with no DNA, the TCRdb D assignment of TRBD1 cannot be verified. The CDR3 consists of 13 residues. Per germline, CDR1 SGHRS and CDR2 YFSETQ. CDR3 residues: CASSLQQGETQYF.

The chain couples TRBV7-9 to TRBJ2-1; lacking DNA, the TRBD1 call made by TCRdb goes unchecked. Germline CDR1 reads SEHNR; CDR2 reads FQNEAQ (reference sequence). The CDR3 spans 15 residues. This chain's CDR3 is CASSSTGTTYNEQFF.

The chain links TRBV6-5 to TRBJ1-2. Per the germline V gene, CDR1 is MNHEY and CDR2 is SVGAGI. The CDR3 is 17 amino acids. The CDR3 is CASSYDPVWPDNYGYTF.

J is TRBJ1-1 and V is TRBV12-3 or TRBV12-4. This CDR3 comprises 15 residues. This CDR3 reads CASSLGPGFGTEAFF.

V usage is TRBV6-2 or TRBV6-3 and J usage is TRBJ2-1; the TRBD1 assignment by TCRdb is unverifiable without DNA. From germline, CDR1 is MNHEY and CDR2 SVGEGT. The CDR3 covers 15 residues. The CDR3 is CASSAGGSSYNEQFF.

This chain links TRBV12-3 or TRBV12-4 with TRBJ2-3. This CDR3 is 11 amino acids long. The CDR3 sequence is CASSWTDTQYF.

V usage is TRBV19 and J usage is TRBJ2-2. The CDR3 sequence is 13 residues long. Germline CDR1 and CDR2: LNHDA and SQIVND (reference sequence). Here the CDR3 reads CASAGWGNGELFF.

The chain carries TRBV4-3 and TRBJ2-7. The CDR3 length is 15 residues. The germline gives CDR1 LGHNA, CDR2 YSLEER. This chain's CDR3 is CASSQDPGTSYEQYF.

J is TRBJ2-1 and V is TRBV2; the D gene TCRdb calls, TRBD1, cannot be checked with no DNA. The CDR3 spans 14 residues. Germline V gene sequence: CDR1 SNHLY, CDR2 FYNNEI. CDR3 residues: CASNPGIARGEQFF.

V is TRBV7-9 and J is TRBJ1-5; TCRdb's D call, TRBD1, is unchecked because there is no DNA. This CDR3 contains 17 residues. Germline loops: CDR1 SEHNR, CDR2 FQNEAQ (reference sequence). CDR3 region: CASSLSDRGKSNQPQHF.

The chain employs TRBV4-3 and TRBJ2-3; the D call of TRBD2 rests on TCRdb alone, since no DNA is present to check it. Per germline, CDR1 LGHNA and CDR2 YSLEER. This CDR3 has 19 amino acids. The CDR3 sequence: CASSQDRAPGLVTRDTQYF.

The J gene is TRBJ2-2, the V gene TRBV5-4; TCRdb proposes TRBD2, but this gene call is untestable without DNA. Germline V gene sequence: CDR1 SGHNT, CDR2 YYREEE (reference sequence). This CDR3 has 15 residues. This CDR3 is CATRTGPMDTGELFF.

J is TRBJ2-1 and V is TRBV25-1; TCRdb's D call of TRBD2 is untestable without DNA. CDR3 length: 16 amino acids. The germline gives CDR1 MGHDK, CDR2 SYGVNS. CDR3 sequence reads: CASTPSGLAGNVEQFF.

The chain combines TRBV29-1 with TRBJ1-2; TCRdb's D gene call, TRBD1, goes unchecked for lack of DNA. CDR1 is SQVTM and CDR2 is ANQGSEA in the germline V gene. CDR3 length: 15 amino acids. The CDR3: CSAAAPQDRVNGYTF.

The chain links TRBV19 to TRBJ1-1; the D call of TRBD1 rests on TCRdb alone, since no DNA is present to check it. The CDR3 extends over 15 amino acids. CDR1 and CDR2 from the germline V gene are LNHDA and SQIVND (reference sequence). The CDR3 is CASSMGRGSSTEAFF.

The chain employs TRBV12-5 and TRBJ2-7; as DNA is missing, the TRBD1 call by TCRdb cannot be tested. CDR3 length: 13 residues. CDR1 LGHNT and CDR2 FRNRAP come from the germline V gene. CDR3 sequence reads: CAFSGTGEYEQYF.

The chain uses TRBV21-1 and TRBJ2-7; TCRdb's assignment of TRBD1 cannot be checked, as there is no DNA. TRBV21-1 is termed a pseudogene. The CDR3 spans 15 residues. The CDR3 reads CASSRGSGQGNEQYF.

The chain joins TRBV6-2 or TRBV6-3 to TRBJ2-7; TCRdb's D call, TRBD2, is unchecked because there is no DNA. From germline, CDR1 is MNHEY and CDR2 SVGEGT. CDR3 length equals 16 residues. This CDR3 reads CASSFWTGPNSYEQYF.

The CDR3 here is CASSLGSGQWDTEAFF. The gene calls are TRBV7-9 and TRBJ1-1; the TCRdb call, TRBD1, lacks DNA for checking. This CDR3 region has 16 residues. Germline CDR1 is SEHNR and CDR2 is FQNEAQ (reference sequence).

The chain combines TRBV4-1 with TRBJ1-2; without DNA, the TCRdb call of TRBD1 cannot be checked. The CDR3 spans 17 residues. CDR1 is MGHRA, CDR2 YSYEKL, per germline. The CDR3: CASSQHSQGADVYGYTF.

The V call is TRBV7-9, the J call TRBJ1-2. This CDR3 comprises 14 residues. Germline-derived CDR1 and CDR2 are SEHNR and FQNEAQ (reference sequence). CDR3 region: CASSLEEWVDGYTF.

The V call is TRBV28, the J call TRBJ2-3; lacking DNA, the TRBD2 call made by TCRdb goes unchecked. Germline V gene data show CDR1 as MDHEN and CDR2 as SYDVKM. The CDR3 consists of 12 residues. CDR3 sequence reads: CASRRAGDTQYF.

The CDR3 here is CAISDLDSIDQFF. The rearrangement links TRBV10-3 to TRBJ2-1; as DNA is missing, the TRBD1 call by TCRdb cannot be tested. Germline V gives CDR1 ENHRY, CDR2 SYGVKD. The CDR3 has 13 amino acids.